The rows below give T cell receptor beta chains drawn from one sample of a study of blood T cell repertoires in COVID-19. Assay used: immunoSEQ multiplex PCR; TCRdb lists only in-frame clones, some missing. This table holds some 64,000 clones, approximately 91% found once. Sequenced material: peripheral blood. All receptors come from a man aged 70-80 years with acute or convalescent COVID-19. Both conserved end residues are part of each CDR3. Each record gives: J gene, clone size, D gene, V gene, CDR3 protein, CDR3 DNA. The D gene is left open where the match is weak. Part of the rows lack a size; the others show once, few, many or a class for expanded clones.

J gene: TRBJ1-2; clone size: once; D gene: -; V gene: TRBV27; CDR3 protein: CASSLQSGSDGYTF; CDR3 DNA: TGTGCCAGCAGTTTACAATCAGGGTCGGACGGCTACACCTTC
J gene: TRBJ2-3; clone size: -; D gene: -; V gene: TRBV6-2/TRBV6-3; CDR3 protein: CASSHSGTPGQYF; CDR3 DNA: TGTGCCAGCAGTCATTCCGGGACTCCAGGACAGTATTTT
J gene: TRBJ1-6; clone size: -; D gene: TRBD1; V gene: TRBV6-2/TRBV6-3; CDR3 protein: CASSYSGTGHNSPLHF; CDR3 DNA: TGTGCCAGCAGTTACTCCGGGACAGGCCATAATTCACCCCTCCACTTT
J gene: TRBJ2-7; clone size: few; D gene: TRBD2; V gene: TRBV10-3; CDR3 protein: CAISEPSGGPYEQYF; CDR3 DNA: TGTGCCATCAGTGAGCCTAGCGGGGGACCCTACGAGCAGTACTTC
J gene: TRBJ2-7; clone size: -; D gene: -; V gene: TRBV4-3; CDR3 protein: CASSQATGSYEQYF; CDR3 DNA: TGCGCCAGCAGCCAAGCGACGGGTTCCTACGAGCAGTACTTC
J gene: TRBJ2-4; clone size: -; D gene: -; V gene: TRBV19; CDR3 protein: CASSMIGENIQYF; CDR3 DNA: TGTGCCAGTAGTATGATAGGGGAAAACATTCAGTACTTC
J gene: TRBJ1-1; clone size: few; D gene: TRBD1; V gene: TRBV6-5; CDR3 protein: CASSYLDRGNTEAFF; CDR3 DNA: TGTGCCAGCAGTTACCTGGACAGGGGGAACACTGAAGCTTTCTTT
J gene: TRBJ2-5; clone size: -; D gene: TRBD1; V gene: TRBV27; CDR3 protein: CASRQRRQGQETQYF; CDR3 DNA: TGTGCCAGCAGGCAACGGAGACAGGGCCAAGAGACCCAGTACTTC
J gene: TRBJ1-6; clone size: -; D gene: TRBD1; V gene: TRBV5-3; CDR3 protein: CARSGLSGQGDLSSYNSPLHF; CDR3 DNA: TGTGCCAGAAGCGGTTTGAGTGGACAGGGGGACCTAAGCTCCTATAATTCACCCCTCCACTTT
J gene: TRBJ2-2; clone size: -; D gene: -; V gene: TRBV7-2; CDR3 protein: CASSGGTHTGELFF; CDR3 DNA: TGTGCCAGCAGCGGGGGGACTCACACCGGGGAGCTGTTTTTT
J gene: TRBJ2-5; clone size: -; D gene: -; V gene: TRBV7-6; CDR3 protein: CASSNRGGQETQYF; CDR3 DNA: TGTGCCAGCAGCAATAGGGGGGGTCAAGAGACCCAGTACTTC
J gene: TRBJ1-1; clone size: once; D gene: TRBD1; V gene: TRBV7-6; CDR3 protein: CASSLTGQGVAFF; CDR3 DNA: TGTGCCAGCAGCTTAACCGGCCAGGGGGTAGCTTTCTTT
J gene: TRBJ2-1; clone size: -; D gene: -; V gene: TRBV27; CDR3 protein: CASSLSAGATYNEQFF; CDR3 DNA: TGTGCCAGCAGTTTATCTGCGGGGGCGACCTACAATGAGCAGTTCTTC
J gene: TRBJ1-6; clone size: -; D gene: TRBD1; V gene: TRBV2; CDR3 protein: CASRDLRTGSPLHF; CDR3 DNA: TGTGCCAGCAGGGACCTACGGACAGGTTCACCCCTCCACTTT
J gene: TRBJ1-5; clone size: -; D gene: TRBD1; V gene: TRBV5-1; CDR3 protein: CASSSGTEGQPQHF; CDR3 DNA: TGCGCCAGCAGCTCCGGGACAGAAGGACAGCCCCAGCATTTT
J gene: TRBJ1-2; clone size: -; D gene: TRBD1; V gene: TRBV19; CDR3 protein: CASSKGQFYGYTF; CDR3 DNA: TGTGCCAGTAGTAAGGGACAGTTCTATGGCTACACCTTC
J gene: TRBJ2-5; clone size: few; D gene: TRBD1; V gene: TRBV7-2; CDR3 protein: CASSPGQRQETQYF; CDR3 DNA: TGTGCCAGCAGCCCGGGACAGCGACAAGAGACCCAGTACTTC
J gene: TRBJ2-7; clone size: -; D gene: TRBD1; V gene: TRBV3-1/TRBV3-2; CDR3 protein: CASSHLDRGGLEQYF; CDR3 DNA: TGTGCCAGCAGCCACCTGGACAGGGGAGGGCTCGAGCAGTACTTC
J gene: TRBJ2-6; clone size: -; D gene: TRBD2; V gene: TRBV18; CDR3 protein: CASSPGVLDRLSSGGPPGANVLTF; CDR3 DNA: TGTGCCAGCTCACCAGGGGTACTGGACAGATTGTCTAGCGGGGGGCCCCCTGGGGCCAACGTCCTGACTTTC
J gene: TRBJ1-1; clone size: -; D gene: -; V gene: TRBV2; CDR3 protein: CASSEVGSGMNTEAFF; CDR3 DNA: TGTGCCAGCAGTGAAGTAGGAAGCGGGATGAACACTGAAGCTTTCTTT
J gene: TRBJ1-4; clone size: -; D gene: -; V gene: TRBV7-9; CDR3 protein: CASSLRGVTNEKLFF; CDR3 DNA: TGTGCCAGCAGCTTACGGGGTGTCACTAATGAAAAACTGTTTTTT
J gene: TRBJ1-5; clone size: -; D gene: -; V gene: TRBV6-2/TRBV6-3; CDR3 protein: CASSYLQGEYQPQHF; CDR3 DNA: TGTGCCAGCAGTTATTTACAGGGCGAATATCAGCCCCAGCATTTT
J gene: TRBJ2-3; clone size: -; D gene: TRBD2; V gene: TRBV9; CDR3 protein: CASSSGTSGGYTQYF; CDR3 DNA: TGTGCCAGCAGCTCAGGCACTAGCGGGGGATATACGCAGTATTTT
J gene: TRBJ2-3; clone size: -; D gene: -; V gene: TRBV5-1; CDR3 protein: CASTSGEGRGTDTQYF; CDR3 DNA: TGCGCCAGCACCTCCGGGGAAGGAAGAGGCACAGATACGCAGTATTTT
J gene: TRBJ1-2; clone size: -; D gene: TRBD1; V gene: TRBV4-3; CDR3 protein: CASSQDRSRGTGWGYTF; CDR3 DNA: TGCGCCAGCAGCCAAGACCGAAGCCGTGGGACAGGATGGGGCTACACCTTC
J gene: TRBJ2-2; clone size: -; D gene: TRBD1; V gene: TRBV7-2; CDR3 protein: CASRVGQGAYTGELFF; CDR3 DNA: TGTGCCAGCAGGGTCGGACAGGGGGCGTACACCGGGGAGCTGTTTTTT
J gene: TRBJ1-2; clone size: -; D gene: TRBD1; V gene: TRBV19; CDR3 protein: CASSMLQGRYGYTF; CDR3 DNA: TGTGCCAGTAGTATGCTACAGGGGCGCTATGGCTACACCTTC
J gene: TRBJ2-3; clone size: -; D gene: -; V gene: TRBV10-3; CDR3 protein: CAISWQTSTDTQYF; CDR3 DNA: TGTGCCATCAGTTGGCAGACTAGCACAGATACGCAGTATTTT